Shown below are 31 T cell receptor beta chains from a single sample sequenced in a study of blood T cell repertoires in COVID-19. Sequencing was performed with immunoSEQ multiplex PCR; in TCRdb, only in-frame clones are kept and a portion is missing. The sample carries around 100,000 clones, 69% recorded once. The sequencing sample was made of peripheral blood. The receptors were gathered from a man of 80 years or more with acute or convalescent COVID-19.

This clone is a singleton in its sample. The chain has TRBV7-2 and TRBJ2-7, with a weak D call TRBD2 (6 bases). In germline, CDR1 is SGHTA, CDR2 FQGNSA. The CDR3 runs to 15 residues. V was trimmed by 3 bases and J by 2 bases, leaving 14 bases between them. DNA for the CDR3: TGTGCCAGCAGCTTTTACGCAGCGGGTACCTACGAGCAGTACTTC. Translated: CASSFYAAGTYEQYF.

The genes are TRBV18 and TRBJ2-3, with 8 bases that match TRBD2. The CDR3 spans 15 residues. J lost 4 bases, V lost 2 bases, and 5 bases had no gene match. Germline V gene sequence: CDR1 KGHSH, CDR2 LQKENI. The CDR3 DNA follows: TGTGCCAGCTCACCAACGGGAGGGCCATCAGATACGCAGTATTTT. It codes for CASSPTGGPSDTQYF.

This chain links TRBV27 with TRBJ2-3; a possible D gene is TRBD1 (5 bases). This CDR3 region has 12 residues. Per the germline V gene, CDR1 is MNHEY and CDR2 is SMNVEV (reference sequence). V was clipped by 10 bases and J by 7 bases, with 15 bases between them. CDR3 protein: CATTSPGNTQYF. The CDR3 coding sequence is TGTGCCACCACCAGCCCAGGGAATACGCAGTATTTT.

The CDR3 here is CASSLQGFEEKLFF. The CDR3 nucleotides read TGTGCCAGCAGCCTACAGGGATTCGAGGAAAAACTGTTTTTT. V is TRBV5-4 and J is TRBJ1-4, with a weak D call TRBD1 (6 bases). The CDR3 extends over 14 amino acids. V was cut by 4 bases and J by 8 bases, with 15 bases left in between. Germline CDR1 and CDR2: SGHNT and YYREEE (reference sequence).

The table lists this clone with a few counts. The rearrangement links TRBV7-2 to TRBJ2-7, with TRBD2 as a possible D gene (6 bases). Trimming removed 6 bases from V and 3 bases from J, with 9 bases in between. This CDR3 has 12 residues. Germline CDR1 and CDR2: SGHTA and FQGNSA. CDR3 nucleotides: TGTGCCAGCAGTCCTAGCGTCTACGAGCAGTACTTC. Translated: CASSPSVYEQYF.

The genes are TRBV27 and TRBJ1-5; D call uncertain. The CDR3 spans 13 residues. V gave up 3 bases and J gave up 6 bases, with 9 bases separating them. Germline-derived CDR1 and CDR2 are MNHEY and SMNVEV (reference sequence). The CDR3 DNA follows: TGTGCCAGCAGTTTGTCCGGGTCTCAGCCCCAGCATTTT. Protein product: CASSLSGSQPQHF.

The gene calls are TRBV28 and TRBJ1-2; no definite D call. CDR1 and CDR2 (germline): MDHEN, SYDVKM. Trimming removed 5 bases from V and 8 bases from J, with 12 bases in between. The CDR3 covers 12 residues. The CDR3 reads CASSVQVRGYTF. The CDR3 nucleotides read TGTGCCAGCAGTGTCCAAGTGAGGGGCTACACCTTC.

In this sample, this clone turned up a few times. The rearrangement joins TRBV6-5 to TRBJ2-7, with D perhaps matching TRBD1 (6 bases). Germline V CDR1 and CDR2: MNHEY, SVGAGI. CDR3 length: 13 amino acids. Trimming left V 7 bases short and J 6 bases short, with 16 bases between. The CDR3 region is CASIKGGTGEQYF. As DNA, the CDR3 is TGTGCCAGCATTAAAGGGGGTACCGGCGAGCAGTACTTC.

This clone appeared a few times. The gene calls are TRBV19 and TRBJ2-4, with TRBD1 matching over 7 bases. The germline gives CDR1 LNHDA, CDR2 SQIVND (reference sequence). V lost 10 bases and J lost 4; bases outside the gene matches: 10. This CDR3 contains 14 residues. As DNA, the CDR3 is TGTGCCACCGCAAAAGGGACAGTGAAAAACATTCAGTACTTC. Translating gives CATAKGTVKNIQYF.

This chain links TRBV6-5 with TRBJ1-4, with TRBD1 as a possible D gene (6 bases). Germline CDR1 reads MNHEY; CDR2 reads SVGAGI. CDR3 size: 15 residues. V was shortened by 7 bases and J by 5 bases, with 17 bases between the two germline ends. The CDR3 DNA reads TGTGCCAGCACCCGGGGAACAGGGACAAATGAAAAACTGTTTTTT. As protein: CASTRGTGTNEKLFF.

The chain employs TRBV6-1 and TRBJ1-1; D not resolved. Germline values: CDR1 MNHNS, CDR2 SASEGT. Trimming took off 3 bases at V and 2 bases at J, with 7 bases between the two ends. There are 13 residues in the CDR3. CDR3 amino acids: CASSDGYNTEAFF. CDR3 bases: TGTGCCAGCAGTGACGGTTACAACACTGAAGCTTTCTTT.

The chain carries TRBV28 and TRBJ1-1; 7 bases match TRBD1. Germline CDR1 reads MDHEN; CDR2 reads SYDVKM. V shed 5 bases, J shed 5 bases, and the junction held 8 bases outside the gene matches. The CDR3 is 14 amino acids. The CDR3 DNA sequence: TGTGCCAGCAGTATGGACAGGTTGGTTACTGAAGCTTTCTTT. Protein: CASSMDRLVTEAFF.

The chain links TRBV19 to TRBJ2-7; D gene unclear. The CDR3 has 13 amino acids. Germline V gene lookup returns CDR1 LNHDA and CDR2 SQIVND (reference sequence). V was cut by 6 bases and J by 3 bases, with 12 bases left in between. The CDR3 is CASSSVSGYEQYF. CDR3 nucleotide sequence: TGTGCCAGTAGCAGCGTGTCGGGCTACGAGCAGTACTTC.

This clone has a single count. V gene TRBV28 combines with J gene TRBJ2-3; TRBD2 matches at 7 bases. The germline CDR1 and CDR2 sequences are MDHEN and SYDVKM. This CDR3 spans 19 amino acids. The J segment lost 6 bases and the V segment lost 4 bases, leaving 22 bases of the junction unmatched. The CDR3 here is CASSYNDGLAGDYRDTQYF. The DNA for the CDR3 is TGTGCCAGCAGTTATAACGACGGATTAGCGGGTGACTACCGGGATACGCAGTATTTT. Full variable domain (outside the CDR3, taken from reference TRBV28 and TRBJ2-3): DVKVTQSSRYLVKRTGEKVFLECVQDMDHENMFWYRQDPGLGLRLIYFSYDVKMKEKGDIPEGYSVSREKKERFSLILESASTNQTSMYLCASSYNDGLAGDYRDTQYFGPGTRLTVL.

The rearrangement links TRBV4-2 to TRBJ1-2, with 7 nucleotides matching TRBD1. The germline gives CDR1 LGHNA, CDR2 YNFKEQ. The CDR3 extends over 16 amino acids. Trimming at V came to 5 bases and at J to 0 bases, leaving 9 bases not matched to a gene. As DNA, the CDR3 is TGTGCCAGCAGCTCACCCGGGACAGAAGCTAACTATGGCTACACCTTC. It translates to CASSSPGTEANYGYTF.

The chain employs TRBV11-2 and TRBJ2-7, with 16 nucleotides matching TRBD2. The CDR3 has 18 amino acids. Germline lookup yields CDR1 SGHAT and CDR2 FQNNGV. The trim removed 5 bases at V and 6 bases at J, leaving 13 bases unmatched. The CDR3: CASSPGLAGGSVLREQYF. Here the CDR3 DNA reads TGTGCCAGCAGCCCGGGACTAGCGGGAGGGTCGGTGCTTCGCGAGCAGTACTTC.

This clone has more than one count but fewer than ten. J is TRBJ1-2 and V is TRBV5-1; D remains unclear. Trimming cost V 4 bases and J 1 base, with 11 bases left between them. This CDR3 contains 14 residues. The germline V gene encodes CDR1 SGHRS and CDR2 YFSETQ. DNA for the CDR3: TGCGCCAGCAGCCCGGACGGACTTAACTATGGCTACACCTTC. Amino acids: CASSPDGLNYGYTF.

This clone was seen a single time. The V and J genes are TRBV12-5 and TRBJ2-2; D remains unclear. This CDR3 is built from 14 residues. V gave up 2 bases and J gave up 0 bases, with 4 bases separating them. Germline lookup yields CDR1 LGHNT and CDR2 FRNRAP. This CDR3 reads CASGLSTNTGELFF. In nucleotides, the CDR3 is TGTGCTAGTGGTTTGTCTACGAACACCGGGGAGCTGTTTTTT.

The chain uses TRBV15 and TRBJ2-7; 11 bases are shared with TRBD1. CDR3 length: 16 residues. CDR1 and CDR2 (germline): LNHNV, YYDKDF (reference sequence). Trimming at V came to 4 bases and at J to 5 bases, leaving 10 bases not matched to a gene. For the CDR3, the DNA is TGTGCCACCAGCAAACCACCGGGACAGGGGGACCACGAGCAGTACTTC. This codes for CATSKPPGQGDHEQYF. The full variable domain, its missing parts supplied by reference TRBV15 and TRBJ2-7, is DAMVIQNPRYQVTQFGKPVTLSCSQTLNHNVMYWYQQKSSQAPKLLFHYYDKDFNNEADTPDNFQSRRPNTSFCFLDIRSPGLGDTAMYLCATSKPPGQGDHEQYFGPGTRLTVT.

The chain employs TRBV6-2 or TRBV6-3 and TRBJ2-5, with 9 bases fitting TRBD1. Germline trimming cut 6 bases from V and 0 bases from J; bases unmatched to any gene: 8. In germline, CDR1 is MNHEY, CDR2 SVGEGT. The CDR3 is 16 residues long. The CDR3 coding sequence is TGTGCCAGCAGGCCTACCGGGACAGGGAACCAAGAGACCCAGTACTTC. Encoded protein: CASRPTGTGNQETQYF.

The chain has TRBV5-8 and TRBJ2-7; TRBD2 agrees at 9 bases. J was trimmed by 2 bases and V by 4 bases; bases with no gene match: 7. The CDR3 consists of 15 residues. Germline lookup yields CDR1 SGHTS and CDR2 YDEGEE. DNA of the CDR3: TGTGCCAGCAGCCCCATGACTAGCGGAGCCTACGAGCAGTACTTC. Encoded protein: CASSPMTSGAYEQYF.

The chain links TRBV6-5 to TRBJ1-4; D is uncertain. This CDR3 is built from 12 residues. V was cut by 8 bases and J by 8 bases, with 12 bases left in between. Germline assignment: CDR1 MNHEY and CDR2 SVGAGI. For the CDR3, the DNA is TGTGCCAGCCGACTGGCTGCCGAAAAACTGTTTTTT. It translates to CASRLAAEKLFF.

V gene TRBV30 combines with J gene TRBJ1-3; 8 bases are shared with TRBD1. The CDR3 consists of 12 residues. CDR1 and CDR2 (germline): GTSNPN, SVGIG (reference sequence). V was clipped by 8 bases and J by 4 bases; unmatched bases: 4. The CDR3 DNA reads TGTGCCAGCCGGGACAGGGGAAACACCATATATTTT. Translation gives CASRDRGNTIYF.

The rearrangement joins TRBV4-1 to TRBJ2-7; 8 bases align to TRBD2. Losses at the gene ends were 0 bases for V and 6 bases for J; bases not matched to a gene: 10. This CDR3 has 16 amino acids. CDR1 is MGHRA, CDR2 YSYEKL, per germline. CDR3 bases: TGCGCCAGCAGCCAAGATACAGCGGGAGAGGGGGTCGAGCAGTACTTC. It translates to CASSQDTAGEGVEQYF.

This clone has a single count. V is TRBV2 and J is TRBJ1-2; TRBD1 is a possible D gene (5 bases). The CDR3 extends over 14 amino acids. V dropped 6 bases and J dropped 3 bases, with 14 bases sitting between them. Germline V gene lookup returns CDR1 SNHLY and CDR2 FYNNEI. CDR3 sequence: CASSALTDYYGYTF. CDR3 DNA sequence: TGTGCCAGCAGCGCCCTGACAGACTACTATGGCTACACCTTC.

V gene TRBV27 combines with J gene TRBJ2-5; TRBD2 agrees at 12 bases. V dropped 5 bases and J dropped 5; count of bases not matched to a gene: 15. The CDR3 contains 18 residues. In germline, CDR1 is MNHEY, CDR2 SMNVEV (reference sequence). DNA for the CDR3: TGTGCCAGCAGTCCCAACAGACTAGCGGGAGAATTGGGGGAGACCCAGTACTTC. Protein: CASSPNRLAGELGETQYF.

V is TRBV5-1 and J is TRBJ2-1; 9 bases are a match to TRBD1. Germline CDR1 SGHRS, CDR2 YFSETQ. V was clipped by 0 bases and J by 7 bases; unmatched bases: 5. The CDR3 length is 15 residues. The CDR3 here is CASSLGTGVKNEQFF. DNA of the CDR3: TGCGCCAGCAGCTTGGGGACAGGGGTCAAGAATGAGCAGTTCTTC.

Ten or more counts support this clone. The rearrangement joins TRBV11-2 to TRBJ1-4; D uncertain. Trimming took off 5 bases at V and 4 bases at J, with 11 bases between the two ends. The CDR3 length is 14 residues. The germline gives CDR1 SGHAT, CDR2 FQNNGV. The CDR3 sequence: CASSPRRGNEKLFF. The CDR3 DNA sequence: TGTGCCAGCAGCCCGCGACGGGGTAATGAAAAACTGTTTTTT.

By sample fraction, this clone is medium-sized. This chain uses TRBV7-3 with TRBJ2-3, with 9 nucleotides matching TRBD2. Germline CDR1 and CDR2: SGHTA and FQGTGA. There are 16 residues in the CDR3. The V segment lost 5 bases and the J segment 1 base; nucleotides outside the gene matches: 7. CDR3 amino acids: CASSPRAGGGTDTQYF. DNA for the CDR3: TGTGCCAGCAGCCCCCGGGCGGGAGGGGGCACAGATACGCAGTATTTT.

CDR3 sequence reads: CSASGRERRNEQFF. The DNA for the CDR3 is TGCAGTGCTAGTGGGAGGGAGCGGAGGAATGAGCAGTTCTTC. The chain employs TRBV20-1 and TRBJ2-1, with TRBD2 matching 7 bases. In germline, CDR1 is DFQATT, CDR2 SNEGSKA (reference sequence). With V trimmed by 3 bases and J by 7 bases, 9 bases remained unmatched. The CDR3 runs to 14 residues.

This clone was recorded a few times. J is TRBJ2-7 and V is TRBV7-2, with D maybe TRBD2 (5 bases). Germline lookup yields CDR1 SGHTA and CDR2 FQGNSA. V was clipped by 1 base and J by 3 bases, with 10 bases between them. This CDR3 is built from 14 residues. The chain's CDR3 is CASSLDRGFYEQYF. The CDR3, as DNA: TGTGCCAGCAGCTTAGATCGGGGATTCTACGAGCAGTACTTC.